The 25 T cell receptor beta chains given below trace back to one sample, sequenced in a study of kidney transplant recipient with SARS-CoV-2 infection. TCRdb processed the reads anew with MiXCR; each CDR3 protein has one entry. The data hold 200,000 to 300,000 distinct CDR3 sequences, with around 26% observed a single time. This specimen consisted of a blood sample, obtained at baseline and on day 111 from a kidney transplant recipient. These receptors originate from a young adult male patient who had COVID-19 and was a kidney transplant recipient. A subset of T cells may come from the graft donor.

J is TRBJ1-2 and V is TRBV11-2, with 8 bases that match TRBD1. Germline CDR1 reads SGHAT; CDR2 reads FQNNGV. With V trimmed by 4 bases and J by 12 bases, 13 bases remained unmatched. This CDR3 contains 14 residues. Here the CDR3 DNA reads TGTGCCAGCAGCTCAACAGGGGGAGGGAAAGACCACACCTTC. Translating it yields CASSSTGGGKDHTF.

The chain employs TRBV5-4 and TRBJ1-2; 8 bases map to TRBD1. The trim removed 4 bases at V and 8 bases at J, leaving 10 bases unmatched. From germline, CDR1 is SGHNT and CDR2 YYREEE (reference sequence). The CDR3 totals 14 residues. The CDR3 reads CASSPDRVVRGYTF. CDR3 bases: TGTGCCAGCAGCCCGGACAGGGTCGTTCGCGGCTACACCTTC.

This clonotype has a count of ten or more. The V and J genes are TRBV20-1 and TRBJ2-7; 11 nucleotides align to TRBD2. The CDR3 extends over 13 amino acids. Looked up from germline, CDR1 is DFQATT and CDR2 is SNEGSKA (reference sequence). The trim removed 6 bases at V and 3 bases at J, leaving 4 bases unmatched. CDR3 sequence: CSAGTSGIYEQYF. The CDR3 DNA is TGCAGTGCCGGGACTAGCGGCATCTACGAGCAGTACTTC.

This clonotype was picked up many times. The genes are TRBV5-4 and TRBJ1-2; D unclear. There are 16 residues in the CDR3. Trimming pared 7 bases from V and 4 bases from J, leaving 23 bases between. The germline gives CDR1 SGHNT, CDR2 YYREEE (reference sequence). CDR3 loop: CASSGCVPGKTYGYTF. The CDR3 DNA sequence: TGTGCCAGCTCTGGGTGCGTACCAGGAAAGACCTATGGCTACACCTTC.

This clonotype was detected many times. The chain recombines TRBV11-1 with TRBJ1-2; D is undetermined. The CDR3 extends over 17 amino acids. V was clipped by 4 bases and J by 4 bases, with 22 bases between them. Germline CDR1 is SGHAT and CDR2 is FQDESV (reference sequence). CDR3 nucleotide sequence: TGTGCCAGCAGCTGCTCGAGTAAGGCTGGAAAGACCTATGGCTACACCTTC. It specifies CASSCSSKAGKTYGYTF.

This clonotype was recorded many times. The rearrangement uses TRBV28 and TRBJ2-1, with 11 bases matching TRBD2. The CDR3 is made up of 16 amino acids. J was trimmed by 7 bases and V by 6 bases; bases with no gene match: 11. Germline CDR1 and CDR2: MDHEN and SYDVKM. The CDR3 sequence: CASRTSGILGDNEQFF. The CDR3 DNA is TGTGCCAGCAGGACTAGCGGGATATTAGGGGATAATGAGCAGTTCTTC.

This clonotype was observed many times. V is TRBV5-1 and J is TRBJ2-3; TRBD2 matches 15 bases. Trimming took 4 bases from V and 5 from J; bases not matched to a gene: 5. The germline CDR1 and CDR2 sequences are SGHRS and YFSETQ. The CDR3 loop spans 16 amino acids. The CDR3 DNA follows: TGCGCCAGCAGCGGCGGACTAGCGGGAGGGGGAGATACGCAGTATTTT. Its translation: CASSGGLAGGGDTQYF.

This clonotype was seen many times. The V gene is TRBV27, the J gene TRBJ2-3, with D hard to call. The ends were cut back, 6 bases at V and 4 bases at J, with 14 bases in the middle. Germline V gene lookup returns CDR1 MNHEY and CDR2 SMNVEV (reference sequence). The CDR3 length is 14 residues. The DNA of the CDR3 is TGTGCCAGCAGCGGAACCCTCGACCCAGATACGCAGTATTTT. As protein: CASSGTLDPDTQYF.

Many counts were recorded for this clonotype. The chain joins TRBV28 to TRBJ2-5; 7 nucleotides line up with TRBD1. This CDR3 has 11 amino acids. V lost 7 bases and J lost 4; bases outside the gene matches: 0. Germline V gives CDR1 MDHEN, CDR2 SYDVKM. Here the CDR3 DNA reads TGTGCCAGCAACAGGGGAGAGACCCAGTACTTC. Translated, it gives CASNRGETQYF.

This clonotype was found many times. This chain uses TRBV6-5 with TRBJ1-5; no firm D call. The CDR3 consists of 11 residues. V lost 6 bases, J lost 11 bases, and 11 bases lay in between. Germline lookup yields CDR1 MNHEY and CDR2 SVGAGI. The CDR3, as DNA: TGTGCCAGCAGCTTAGGGTTCACCCAGCATTTT. Protein sequence: CASSLGFTQHF.

The V and J genes are TRBV20-1 and TRBJ1-2; D remains ambiguous. The V gene's germline CDR1 is DFQATT and CDR2 SNEGSKA (reference sequence). This CDR3 contains 11 residues. The V and J ends lost 5 bases and 2 bases respectively, with 6 bases between them. CDR3 sequence (DNA): TGCAGTGCTCGGATGAACTATGGCTACACCTTC. Amino acid sequence: CSARMNYGYTF.

This clonotype was recorded at least ten times. The chain combines TRBV6-2 or TRBV6-3 with TRBJ2-7; TRBD2 matches at 11 bases. The length of the CDR3 is 15 residues. The V gene end was trimmed by 5 bases and the J gene end by 2 bases; junction bases not matched to a gene: 5. In germline, CDR1 is MNHEY, CDR2 SVGEGT. The CDR3 loop is CASSNGLAGTYEQYF. In DNA form, the CDR3 reads TGTGCCAGCAGTAACGGACTAGCGGGCACCTACGAGCAGTACTTC.

This chain uses TRBV30 with TRBJ2-1; D ambiguous. CDR3 length: 11 amino acids. Germline V CDR1 and CDR2: GTSNPN, SVGIG (reference sequence). Trimming removed 2 bases from V and 8 bases from J, with 7 bases in between. The CDR3 DNA follows: TGTGCCTGGAGTCCCCGCGATGAGCAGTTCTTC. This gives the protein CAWSPRDEQFF.

This clonotype was found a few times. The rearrangement joins TRBV9 to TRBJ2-3, with D possibly being TRBD2 (5 bases). This CDR3 is 16 amino acids long. Trimming left V 3 bases short and J 2 bases short, with 16 bases between. Looked up from germline, CDR1 is SGDLS and CDR2 is YYNGEE. CDR3 bases: TGTGCCAGCAGCGCCTTTCTGAGCGGATCCACAGATACGCAGTATTTT. It codes for CASSAFLSGSTDTQYF.

This chain connects TRBV10-2 to TRBJ1-2; D is unresolved. V was trimmed by 5 bases and J by 4 bases, leaving 23 bases between them. CDR3 length: 17 residues. From germline, CDR1 is WSHSY and CDR2 SAAADI. CDR3 DNA: TGCGCCAGCAGTAGCCACCACACTTCTAGAAAGACCTATGGCTACACCTTC. Translation: CASSSHHTSRKTYGYTF.

This clonotype came up many times. V gene TRBV5-1 combines with J gene TRBJ1-2; 7 bases are shared with TRBD1. With 1 base clipped from V and 7 bases from J, the junction kept 4 bases outside the gene matches. The CDR3 extends over 13 amino acids. Germline loops: CDR1 SGHRS, CDR2 YFSETQ. The CDR3 loop reads CASSLPGGIGYTF. CDR3 nucleotides: TGCGCCAGCAGCTTGCCAGGGGGAATTGGCTACACCTTC.

On this clonotype: A much larger clone lies a single base off, so this may be a read error. This CDR3 is missing its conserved last phenylalanine or tryptophan, likely due to a read error. CDR3 bases: TGTGCCAGTAATGCAGCGGGAGGCATCTACGAGCAGTACCTC. Residues: CASNAAGGIYEQYL. J is TRBJ2-7 and V is TRBV19; TRBD2 agrees at 9 bases. J lost 3 bases, V lost 7 bases, and 7 bases had no gene match. The germline V gene encodes CDR1 LNHDA and CDR2 SQIVND (reference sequence). This CDR3 region has 14 residues.

The DNA for the CDR3 is TGTGCCAGCAGCCAGCGGGAGGTGGGGGAGACCCAGTACTTC. Its translation is CASSQREVGETQYF. V gene TRBV4-2 combines with J gene TRBJ2-5; 8 positions match TRBD2. Per germline, CDR1 LGHNA and CDR2 YNFKEQ. V shed 3 bases and J 5 bases; nucleotides not matched to a gene: 5. The CDR3 has 14 residues.

There are many counts of this clonotype. The rearrangement joins TRBV3-1 to TRBJ1-2; no definite D call. The CDR3 is 13 amino acids. V was pared by 4 bases and J by 7 bases, with 13 bases between. Germline CDR1 LGHDT, CDR2 YNNKEL (reference sequence). In DNA, the CDR3 is TGTGCCAGCAGCCCACTGTCTAGTGGTGGCTACACCTTC. This sequence encodes CASSPLSSGGYTF.

A word on this clonotype: Germline and junction disagree at one end, which may indicate a read error. The chain is built from TRBV6-2 or TRBV6-3 and TRBJ2-3, with D perhaps TRBD1 (6 bases). The CDR3 is 14 residues long. Germline CDR1 and CDR2: MNHEY and SVGEGT. This chain's CDR3 is CAGSYRQAGDTQYF. DNA of the CDR3: TGTGCCGGCAGTTACCGACAGGCTGGAGATACGCAGTATTTT.

This clonotype was recorded at least ten times. The chain uses TRBV28 and TRBJ2-7, with D maybe TRBD2 (5 bases). Germline V gene sequence: CDR1 MDHEN, CDR2 SYDVKM. V lost 4 bases and J 6 bases, leaving 10 bases between the germline ends. CDR3 length equals 12 residues. This chain's CDR3 is CASSYLAGEQYF. DNA of the CDR3: TGTGCCAGCAGTTACCTAGCTGGCGAGCAGTACTTC.

This clonotype was counted many times. The V gene is TRBV5-6, the J gene TRBJ1-4, with 10 bases matching TRBD1. The germline V gene has CDR1 SGHDT and CDR2 YYEEEE. The V and J ends lost 2 bases and 4 bases, in that order; junction bases with no gene match: 5. The CDR3 has 16 residues. Here the CDR3 reads CASSFRQGAGNEKLFF. CDR3 DNA sequence: TGTGCCAGCAGCTTCCGACAGGGGGCGGGTAATGAAAAACTGTTTTTT.

The table lists this clonotype with many counts. V is TRBV7-9 and J is TRBJ2-2; D is unresolved. The V end lost 5 bases, the J end lost 7 bases, and 11 bases lay between the germline ends. The CDR3 loop spans 13 amino acids. Germline lookup yields CDR1 SEHNR and CDR2 FQNEAQ (reference sequence). CDR3 protein: CASSRPVDGELFF. The CDR3 nucleotides read TGTGCCAGCAGCCGACCGGTTGACGGGGAGCTGTTTTTT. Variable domain in full (rest from reference TRBV7-9 and TRBJ2-2): DTGVSQNPRHKITKRGQNVTFRCDPISEHNRLYWYRQTLGQGPEFLTYFQNEAQLEKSRLLSDRFSAERPKGSFSTLEIQRTEQGDSAMYLCASSRPVDGELFFGEGSRLTVL.

About this clonotype: This clone may be a read error of a much larger clone one base away. This chain links TRBV6-6 with TRBJ1-3; D not resolved. Germline CDR1 reads MNHNY; CDR2 reads SVGAGI (reference sequence). The CDR3 consists of 13 residues. The CDR3 loop is CAGSYSSGNTIYF. The CDR3, as DNA: TGTGCCGGCAGTTACTCTTCTGGAAACACCATATATTTT.

This clonotype was counted many times. The chain links TRBV7-6 to TRBJ2-7; the match to TRBD1 covers 9 bases. The J segment lost 4 bases and the V segment lost 5 bases, leaving 15 bases of the junction unmatched. The length of the CDR3 is 17 residues. Germline CDR1 and CDR2: SGHVS and FNYEAQ. The CDR3 here is CASSHQQGAGFGYEQYF. The CDR3 bases are TGTGCCAGCAGCCATCAACAGGGGGCGGGATTCGGATACGAGCAGTACTTC.